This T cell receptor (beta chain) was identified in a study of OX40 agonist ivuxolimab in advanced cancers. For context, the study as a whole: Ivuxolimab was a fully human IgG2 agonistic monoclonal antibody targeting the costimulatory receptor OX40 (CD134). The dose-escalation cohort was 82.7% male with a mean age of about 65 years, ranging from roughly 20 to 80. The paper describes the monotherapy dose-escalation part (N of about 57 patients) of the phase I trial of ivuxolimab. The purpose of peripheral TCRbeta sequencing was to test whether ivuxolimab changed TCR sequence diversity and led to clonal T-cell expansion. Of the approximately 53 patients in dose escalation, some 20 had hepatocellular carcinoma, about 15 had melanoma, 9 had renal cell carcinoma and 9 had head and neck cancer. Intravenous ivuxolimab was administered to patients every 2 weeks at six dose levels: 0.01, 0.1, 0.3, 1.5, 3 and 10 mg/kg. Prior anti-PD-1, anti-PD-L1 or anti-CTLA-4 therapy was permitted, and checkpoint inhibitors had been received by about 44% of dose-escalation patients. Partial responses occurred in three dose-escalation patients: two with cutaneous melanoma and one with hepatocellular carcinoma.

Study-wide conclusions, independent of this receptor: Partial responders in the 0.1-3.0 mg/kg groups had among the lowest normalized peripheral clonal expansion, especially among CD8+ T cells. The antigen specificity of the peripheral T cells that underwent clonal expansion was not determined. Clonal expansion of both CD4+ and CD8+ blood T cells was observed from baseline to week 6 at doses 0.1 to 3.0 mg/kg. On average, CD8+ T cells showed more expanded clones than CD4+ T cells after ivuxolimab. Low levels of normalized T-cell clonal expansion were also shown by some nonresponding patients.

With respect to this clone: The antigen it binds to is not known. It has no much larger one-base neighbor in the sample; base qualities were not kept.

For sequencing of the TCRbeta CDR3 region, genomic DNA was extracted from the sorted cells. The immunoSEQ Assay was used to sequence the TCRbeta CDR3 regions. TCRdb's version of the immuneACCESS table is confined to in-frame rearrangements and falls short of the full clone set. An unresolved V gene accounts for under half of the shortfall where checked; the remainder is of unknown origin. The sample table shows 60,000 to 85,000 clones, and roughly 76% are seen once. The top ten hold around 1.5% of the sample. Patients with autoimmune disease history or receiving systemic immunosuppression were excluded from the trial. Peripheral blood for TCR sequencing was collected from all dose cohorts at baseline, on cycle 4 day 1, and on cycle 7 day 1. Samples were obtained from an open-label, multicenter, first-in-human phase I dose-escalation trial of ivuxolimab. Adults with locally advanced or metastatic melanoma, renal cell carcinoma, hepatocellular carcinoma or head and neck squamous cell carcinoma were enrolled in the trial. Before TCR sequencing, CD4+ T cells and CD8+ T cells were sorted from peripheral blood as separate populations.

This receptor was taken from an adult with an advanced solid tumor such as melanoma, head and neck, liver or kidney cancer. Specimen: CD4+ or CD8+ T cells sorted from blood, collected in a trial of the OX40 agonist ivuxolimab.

The CDR3 is CASRPGQVNMNTEAFF. At the DNA level, the sequence is TGTGCCAGCAGGCCGGGACAGGTCAACATGAACACTGAAGCTTTCTTT. The sequence joins TRBV2 to TRBJ1-1, and TRBD1 matches 8 of the central bases. Trimming leaves V shorter by 6 bases and J shorter by 0 bases, with the junction holding 9 bases beyond the gene matches. Via the germline V gene, CDR1 is SNHLY and CDR2 FYNNEI. Inclusive of the bounding cysteine and phenylalanine, the CDR3 is 16 residues long. The sequence is cut down to CDR3 DNA, 48 bases in frame from base 1.